This TCR beta chain was recorded in a study of blood T cell repertoires in COVID-19 (dated by TCRdb to 2018 to 2020). In terms of the full investigation: Samples covering the acute and convalescent phases of COVID-19 were provided by collaborators in the United States, Italy and Spain. The material from the prospective study consisted of cDNA or gDNA derived from T cells, B-cell-depleted T cells, or PBMCs. Deeply sampled blood TCRbeta repertoires from subjects exposed to, actively infected with, or recovered from COVID-19 were included in the dataset. The repertoires were released in a freely available public database meant as a resource for research on the immune response to SARS-CoV-2. The samples were drawn from the first 160 participants of the ongoing ImmuneRACE study and from 950 to 1,500 subjects provided by 6 global collaborators. Sample metadata almost always included a de-identified subject ID, COVID-19 status, age in years and sex. Where available, HLA class I and class II types were obtained from metadata supplied by the sample provider rather than from assay-based typing. Study-wide conclusions, independent of this receptor: The amount of clinical and demographic metadata varied by source and participant and was provided uncurated.

The immunoSEQ Assay, a bias-controlled multiplex PCR, was used to amplify TCRbeta CDR3 regions from genomic DNA. The original pipeline was this. The number of nucleated cells in each sample was estimated by amplification of reference gene primers within the assay. To quantify the absolute abundance of each unique TCRbeta CDR3 rearrangement, sequence reads were collapsed and filtered. For each sample, productive Simpson clonality was calculated as the square root of Simpson's diversity index over productive rearrangements. In its TCRdb copy, this immuneACCESS table keeps in-frame sequences only and misses some clones. Where compared with another copy, unresolved V genes explain less than half of these, and the others have no known cause. The V and J calls and the clone size are those of that table, but D and trimming were determined from the DNA. Counted in this sample were approximately 470,000 clones; roughly 90% of them appeared once. Jointly, the top ten make up 0.7% of the sample.

Participants in the prospective study were enrolled through a virtual design, were aged roughly 18 to 90 years, and lived in under 25 United States geographic areas. To assign participants to cohorts, the prospective study relied on clinical history that participants themselves reported in a screening survey and a study questionnaire. For ImmuneRACE Cohort 3, a participant was defined as recovered based on two consecutive negative NP/OP PCR tests, clearance by a healthcare professional, or resolution of symptoms. Mobile phlebotomists in the prospective study collected whole blood, serum and a nasopharyngeal or oropharyngeal swab from every participant. Prospective study participants could optionally give additional blood draws and questionnaires over a roughly two-month period. Before DNA extraction, blood samples from the prospective study were shipped at room temperature or frozen. Concerning this clone: No cognate antigen has been identified for it. Base quality data are lacking; no much larger clone is found one base away.

From a lookup of the germline V gene, CDR1 and CDR2 are SNHLY and FYNNEI. Its CDR3 holds 15 amino acids, cysteine through phenylalanine. Only the CDR3 DNA stays, 45 bases, in frame from base 1. Trimming leaves V shorter by 6 bases and J shorter by 5 bases, with the junction holding 8 bases beyond the gene matches. The sequenced sample was PBMCs or T cells enriched from blood (not recorded which). The chain was built from TRBV2 and TRBJ1-5, with TRBD1 matching 9 junction bases. The sequence came from a woman aged 18-30 years who had recovered from COVID-19. DNA sequence: TGTGCCAGCAGCGCGGACAGGGGTGCCTATCAGCCCCAGCATTTT. Translated, it reads CASSADRGAYQPQHF.